The clone carrying this T cell receptor (beta chain) appeared a few times. Its specificity is unknown. The data belong to a study of T-cell reconstitution after alpha-beta-depleted transplantation in children. Whole-study results and caveats: T-cell counts and diversity were attributed mostly to newly produced T cells one year after transplant.

Unique molecular identifiers featured in how the TCRbeta library was prepared. MiXCR, applied by TCRdb to the PCR reads, yields one record per CDR3 protein. The sample consists of about 980,000 distinct CDR3 sequences, about 30% of them appearing once. CDR1 SGHRS and CDR2 YFSETQ come from the germline V gene. The CDR3 runs 15 residues. V lost 3 bases and J 0 bases, leaving 10 bases between the germline ends. The chain combines TRBV5-1 with TRBJ2-1; perhaps TRBD2 as D (6 bases). Source: PBMCs, mostly from graft donor cells, taken 360 days after TCRalphabeta/CD19-depleted stem cell transplant. The sequence came from a boy younger than two who had a stem cell transplant for SCID, so the T cells may come from the graft donor. The CDR3 loop reads CASSSGESSYNEQFF. The CDR3 nucleotides read TGCGCCAGCAGCTCGGGGGAGAGCTCCTACAATGAGCAGTTCTTC. Together with reference TRBV5-1 and TRBJ2-1, the CDR3 gives the full variable domain: KAGVTQTPRYLIKTRGQQVTLSCSPISGHRSVSWYQQTPGQGLQFLFEYFSETQRNKGNFPGRFSGRQFSNSRSEMNVSTLELGDSALYLCASSSGESSYNEQFFGPGTRLTVL.